This T cell receptor beta chain was captured by sequencing in a study of blood T cell repertoires in COVID-19. The wider study: PBMCs, B-cell-depleted T cells, or T cells were the source of the cDNA or gDNA that made up the material.

Authors' analysis steps: Researchers report that nucleated cell counts were estimated from reference gene primer amplification. Produced via immunoSEQ multiplex PCR; TCRdb's table is partial and in-frame only. The V and J calls and clone size were taken over from that table, and D and trimming were inferred from the DNA. The sample lists about 180,000 clones; roughly 81% were seen once. Recruited during active infection, patients (from Seattle) were subsequently followed longitudinally. Trimming pared 4 bases from V and 1 base from J, leaving 7 bases between. Per the germline V gene, CDR1 is LNHNV and CDR2 is YYDKDF (reference sequence). This CDR3 region has 13 residues.

This chain links TRBV15 with TRBJ2-5; no clear D gene. This TCR was sampled from a woman aged 50 to 60 with COVID-19, enrolled during active disease. Sequences were obtained from peripheral blood. DNA of the CDR3: TGTGCCACCAGCAAGAGGTCCCAAGAGACCCAGTACTTC. Amino acid sequence: CATSKRSQETQYF.